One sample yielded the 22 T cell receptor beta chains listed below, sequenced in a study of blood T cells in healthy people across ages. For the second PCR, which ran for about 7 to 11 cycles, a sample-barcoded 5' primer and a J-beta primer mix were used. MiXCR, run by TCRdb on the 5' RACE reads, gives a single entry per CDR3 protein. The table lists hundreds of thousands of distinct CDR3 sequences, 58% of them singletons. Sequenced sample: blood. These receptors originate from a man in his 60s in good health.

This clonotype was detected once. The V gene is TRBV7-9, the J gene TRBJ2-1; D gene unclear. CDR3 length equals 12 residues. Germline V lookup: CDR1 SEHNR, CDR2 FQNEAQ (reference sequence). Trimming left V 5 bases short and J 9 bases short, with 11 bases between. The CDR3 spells CASSPVPIEQFF. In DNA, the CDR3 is TGTGCCAGCAGCCCCGTCCCGATTGAGCAGTTCTTC.

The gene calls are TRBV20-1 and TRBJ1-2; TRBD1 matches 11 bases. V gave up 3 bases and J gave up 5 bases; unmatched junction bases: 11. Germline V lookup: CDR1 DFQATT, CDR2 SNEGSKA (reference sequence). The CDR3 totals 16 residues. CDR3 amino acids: CSASGPGQGAGYGYTF. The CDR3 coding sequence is TGCAGTGCTAGCGGACCCGGACAGGGGGCGGGTTATGGCTACACCTTC.

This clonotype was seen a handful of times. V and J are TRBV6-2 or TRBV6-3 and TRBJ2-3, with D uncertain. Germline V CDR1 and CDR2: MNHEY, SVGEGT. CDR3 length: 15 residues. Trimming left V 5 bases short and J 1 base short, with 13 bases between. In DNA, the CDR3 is TGTGCCAGCAGTCCCCTTGGGGTAGGCACAGATACGCAGTATTTT. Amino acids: CASSPLGVGTDTQYF.

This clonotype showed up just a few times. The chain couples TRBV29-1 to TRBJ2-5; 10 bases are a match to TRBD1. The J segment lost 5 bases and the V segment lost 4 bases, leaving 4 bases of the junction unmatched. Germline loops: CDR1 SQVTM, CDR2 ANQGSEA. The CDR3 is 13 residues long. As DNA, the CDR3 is TGCAGCGTTGGGACAGGGGGATTGGAGACCCAGTACTTC. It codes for CSVGTGGLETQYF.

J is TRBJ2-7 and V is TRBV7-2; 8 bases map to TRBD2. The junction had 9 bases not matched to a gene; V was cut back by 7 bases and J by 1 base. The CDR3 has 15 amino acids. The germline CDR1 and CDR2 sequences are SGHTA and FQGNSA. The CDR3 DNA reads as TGTGCCAGCACCCCGGGAGCGGGGGTGTCCTACGAGCAGTACTTC. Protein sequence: CASTPGAGVSYEQYF.

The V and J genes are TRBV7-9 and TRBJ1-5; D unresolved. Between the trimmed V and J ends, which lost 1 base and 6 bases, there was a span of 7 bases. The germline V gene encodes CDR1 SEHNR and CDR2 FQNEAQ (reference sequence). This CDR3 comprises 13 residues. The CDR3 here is CASSLGVVQPQHF. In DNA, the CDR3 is TGTGCCAGCAGCTTAGGGGTTGTTCAGCCCCAGCATTTT.

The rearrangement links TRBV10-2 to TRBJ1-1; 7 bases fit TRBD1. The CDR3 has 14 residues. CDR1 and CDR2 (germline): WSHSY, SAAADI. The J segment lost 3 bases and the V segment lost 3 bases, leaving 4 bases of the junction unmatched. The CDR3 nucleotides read TGCGCCAGCAGTGACAGGGGGAAGGACACTGAAGCTTTCTTT. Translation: CASSDRGKDTEAFF.

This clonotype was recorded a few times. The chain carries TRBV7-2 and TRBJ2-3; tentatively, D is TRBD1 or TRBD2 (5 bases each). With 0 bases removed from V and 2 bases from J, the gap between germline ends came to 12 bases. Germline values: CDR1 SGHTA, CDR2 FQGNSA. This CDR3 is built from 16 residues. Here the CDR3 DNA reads TGTGCCAGCAGCTTAGCGGTCGGGGCCCTCACAGATACGCAGTATTTT. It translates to CASSLAVGALTDTQYF. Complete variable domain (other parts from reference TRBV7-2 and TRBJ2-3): GAGVSQSPSNKVTEKGKDVELRCDPISGHTALYWYRQSLGQGLEFLIYFQGNSAPDKSGLPSDRFSAERTGGSVSTLTIQRTQQEDSAVYLCASSLAVGALTDTQYFGPGTRLTVL.

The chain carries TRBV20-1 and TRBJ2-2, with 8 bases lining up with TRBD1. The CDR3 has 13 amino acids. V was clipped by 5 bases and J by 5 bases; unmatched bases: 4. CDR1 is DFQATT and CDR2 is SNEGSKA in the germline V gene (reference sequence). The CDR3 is CSAPGQATGELFF. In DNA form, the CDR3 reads TGCAGTGCTCCGGGACAGGCAACCGGGGAGCTGTTTTTT.

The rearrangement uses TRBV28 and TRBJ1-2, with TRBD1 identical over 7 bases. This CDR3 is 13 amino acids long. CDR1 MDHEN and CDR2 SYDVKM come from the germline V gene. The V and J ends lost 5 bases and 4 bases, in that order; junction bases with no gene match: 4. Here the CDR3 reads CASSGGTVYGYTF. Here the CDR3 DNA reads TGTGCCAGCAGTGGAGGGACAGTCTATGGCTACACCTTC.

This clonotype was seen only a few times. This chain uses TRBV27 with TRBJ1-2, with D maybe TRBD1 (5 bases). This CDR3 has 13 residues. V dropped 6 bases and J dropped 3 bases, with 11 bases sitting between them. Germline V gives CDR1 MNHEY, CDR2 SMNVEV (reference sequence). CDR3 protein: CASSPEGYYGYTF. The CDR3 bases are TGTGCCAGCAGCCCCGAGGGGTACTATGGCTACACCTTC.

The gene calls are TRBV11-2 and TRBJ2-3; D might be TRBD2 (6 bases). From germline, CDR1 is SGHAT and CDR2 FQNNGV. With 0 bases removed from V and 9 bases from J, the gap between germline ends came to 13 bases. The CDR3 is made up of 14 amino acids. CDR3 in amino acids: CASSLDSTGRTQYF. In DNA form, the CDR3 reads TGTGCCAGCAGCTTAGACTCTACCGGGAGAACGCAGTATTTT.

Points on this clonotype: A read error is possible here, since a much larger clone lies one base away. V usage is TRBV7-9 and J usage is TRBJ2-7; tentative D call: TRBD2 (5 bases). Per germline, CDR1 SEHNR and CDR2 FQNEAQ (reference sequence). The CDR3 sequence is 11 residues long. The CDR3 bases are TGTGCCTGCAGCTTGAGCGGCGAGCAGTACTTC. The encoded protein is CACSLSGEQYF. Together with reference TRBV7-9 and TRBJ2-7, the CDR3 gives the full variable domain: DTGVSQNPRHKITKRGQNVTFRCDPISEHNRLYWYRQTLGQGPEFLTYFQNEAQLEKSRLLSDRFSAERPKGSFSTLEIQRTEQGDSAMYLCACSLSGEQYFGPGTRLTVT.

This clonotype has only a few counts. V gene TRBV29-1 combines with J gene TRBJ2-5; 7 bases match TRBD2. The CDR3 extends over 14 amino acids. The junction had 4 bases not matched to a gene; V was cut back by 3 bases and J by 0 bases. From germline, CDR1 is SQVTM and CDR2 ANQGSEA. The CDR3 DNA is TGCAGCGTTGATTCCCGGGGGGACCAAGAGACCCAGTACTTC. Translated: CSVDSRGDQETQYF.

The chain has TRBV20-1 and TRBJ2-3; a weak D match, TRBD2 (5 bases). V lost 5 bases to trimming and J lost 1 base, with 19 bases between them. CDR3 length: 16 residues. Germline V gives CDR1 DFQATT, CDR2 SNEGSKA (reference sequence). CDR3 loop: CSAVSQVEVRTDTQYF. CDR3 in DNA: TGCAGTGCTGTCAGTCAAGTGGAGGTGCGCACAGATACGCAGTATTTT.

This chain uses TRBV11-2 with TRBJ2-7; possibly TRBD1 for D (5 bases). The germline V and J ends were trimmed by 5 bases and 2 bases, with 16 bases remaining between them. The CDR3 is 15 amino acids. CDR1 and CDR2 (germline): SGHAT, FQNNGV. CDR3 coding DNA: TGTGCCAGCAGCCCACCCAGGGCCAACGCCTACGAGCAGTACTTC. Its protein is CASSPPRANAYEQYF.

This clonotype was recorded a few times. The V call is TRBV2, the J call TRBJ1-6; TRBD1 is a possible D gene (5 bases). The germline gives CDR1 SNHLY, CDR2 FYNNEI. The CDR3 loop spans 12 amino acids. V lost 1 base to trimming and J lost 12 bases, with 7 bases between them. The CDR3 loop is CASSEGGVPLHF. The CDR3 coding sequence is TGTGCCAGCAGTGAAGGGGGGGTACCCCTCCACTTT.

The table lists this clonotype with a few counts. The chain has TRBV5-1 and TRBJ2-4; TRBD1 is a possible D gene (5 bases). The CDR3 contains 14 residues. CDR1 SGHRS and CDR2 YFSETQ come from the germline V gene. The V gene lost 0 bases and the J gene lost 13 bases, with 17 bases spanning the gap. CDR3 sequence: CASSLDGTGVKQYF. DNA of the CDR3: TGCGCCAGCAGCTTGGATGGAACAGGTGTTAAGCAGTACTTC.

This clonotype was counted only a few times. This CDR3 reads CASSPPQGRWETQYF. As DNA, the CDR3 is TGTGCCAGCAGTCCCCCGCAGGGGAGGTGGGAGACCCAGTACTTC. The chain links TRBV12-3 or TRBV12-4 to TRBJ2-5; D possibly uses TRBD1 or TRBD2 (6 bases each). The CDR3 sequence is 15 residues long. Between the trimmed V and J ends, which lost 5 bases and 5 bases, there was a span of 18 bases.

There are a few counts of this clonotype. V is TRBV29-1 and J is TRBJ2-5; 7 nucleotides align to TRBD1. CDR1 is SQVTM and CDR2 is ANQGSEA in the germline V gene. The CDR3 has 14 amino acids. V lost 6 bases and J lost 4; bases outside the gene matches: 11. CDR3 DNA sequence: TGCAGCGTCGACGAGACAGGGCAAAGAGAGACCCAGTACTTC. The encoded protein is CSVDETGQRETQYF. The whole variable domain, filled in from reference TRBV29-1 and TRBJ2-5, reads SAVISQKPSRDICQRGTSLTIQCQVDSQVTMMFWYRQQPGQSLTLIATANQGSEATYESGFVIDKFPISRPNLTFSTLTVSNMSPEDSSIYLCSVDETGQRETQYFGPGTRLLVL.

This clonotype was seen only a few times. The CDR3 protein is CASSLDGPMAGGPGYNEQFF. In DNA form, the CDR3 reads TGTGCCAGCAGCTTAGATGGGCCGATGGCGGGGGGGCCAGGGTACAATGAGCAGTTCTTC. This chain connects TRBV11-2 to TRBJ2-1, with TRBD2 matching over 9 bases. Germline-derived CDR1 and CDR2 are SGHAT and FQNNGV. V trimming: 0 bases; J trimming: 4 bases; junction bases outside the gene matches: 16. The CDR3 spans 20 residues.

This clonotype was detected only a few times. In DNA form, the CDR3 reads TGCGCCAGCAGCTCCACAGGGGGCCCCTCCTACGAGCAGTACTTC. It codes for CASSSTGGPSYEQYF. The chain employs TRBV5-1 and TRBJ2-7; 9 bases agree with TRBD1. The junction had 4 bases not matched to a gene; V was cut back by 3 bases and J by 0 bases. Germline loops: CDR1 SGHRS, CDR2 YFSETQ. The CDR3 totals 15 residues.